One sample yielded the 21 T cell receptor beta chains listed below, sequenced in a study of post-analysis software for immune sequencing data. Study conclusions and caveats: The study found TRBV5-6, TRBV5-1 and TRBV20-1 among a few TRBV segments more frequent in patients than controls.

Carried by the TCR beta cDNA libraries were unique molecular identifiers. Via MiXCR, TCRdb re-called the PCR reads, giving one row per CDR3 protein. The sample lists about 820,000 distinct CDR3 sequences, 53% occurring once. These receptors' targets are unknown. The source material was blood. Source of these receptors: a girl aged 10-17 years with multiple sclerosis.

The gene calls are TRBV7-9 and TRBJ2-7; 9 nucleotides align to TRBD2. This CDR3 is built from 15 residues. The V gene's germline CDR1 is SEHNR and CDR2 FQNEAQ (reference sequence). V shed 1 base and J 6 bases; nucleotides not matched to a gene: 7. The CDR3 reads CASSLERGARGEQYF. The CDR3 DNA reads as TGTGCCAGCAGCTTAGAGCGGGGGGCGCGTGGCGAGCAGTACTTC.

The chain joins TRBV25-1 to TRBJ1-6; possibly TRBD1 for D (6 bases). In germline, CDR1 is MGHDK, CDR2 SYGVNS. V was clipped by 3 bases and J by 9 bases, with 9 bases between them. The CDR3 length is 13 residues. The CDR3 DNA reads TGTGCCAGCAGTGACCAGGGGAGTTCACCCCTCCACTTT. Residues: CASSDQGSSPLHF. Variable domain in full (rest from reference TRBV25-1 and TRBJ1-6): EADIYQTPRYLVIGTGKKITLECSQTMGHDKMYWYQQDPGMELHLIHYSYGVNSTEKGDLSSESTVSRIRTEHFPLTLESARPSHTSQYLCASSDQGSSPLHFGNGTRLTVT.

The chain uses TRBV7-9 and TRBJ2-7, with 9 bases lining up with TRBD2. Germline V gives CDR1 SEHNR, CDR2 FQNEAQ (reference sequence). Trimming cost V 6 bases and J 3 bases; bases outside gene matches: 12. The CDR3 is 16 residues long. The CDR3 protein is CASRSSSGALYYEQYF. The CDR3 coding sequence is TGTGCCAGCAGGAGCTCTAGCGGGGCTCTCTACTACGAGCAGTACTTC. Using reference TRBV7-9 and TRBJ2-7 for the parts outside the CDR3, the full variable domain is DTGVSQNPRHKITKRGQNVTFRCDPISEHNRLYWYRQTLGQGPEFLTYFQNEAQLEKSRLLSDRFSAERPKGSFSTLEIQRTEQGDSAMYLCASRSSSGALYYEQYFGPGTRLTVT.

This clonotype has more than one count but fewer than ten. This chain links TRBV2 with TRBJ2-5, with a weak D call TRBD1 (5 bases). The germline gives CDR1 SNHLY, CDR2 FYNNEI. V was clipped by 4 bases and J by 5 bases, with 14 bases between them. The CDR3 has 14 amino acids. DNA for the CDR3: TGTGCCAGCAGTGCAGGGTCTGGTATTGAGACCCAGTACTTC. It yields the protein CASSAGSGIETQYF.

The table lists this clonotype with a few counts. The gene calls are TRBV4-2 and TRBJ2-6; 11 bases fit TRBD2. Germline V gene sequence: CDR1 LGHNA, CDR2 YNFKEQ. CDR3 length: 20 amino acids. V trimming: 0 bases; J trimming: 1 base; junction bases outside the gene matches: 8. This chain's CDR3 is CASSQDVLAGAESGANVLTF. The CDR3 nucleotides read TGTGCCAGCAGCCAAGATGTACTAGCGGGGGCCGAATCTGGGGCCAACGTCCTGACTTTC.

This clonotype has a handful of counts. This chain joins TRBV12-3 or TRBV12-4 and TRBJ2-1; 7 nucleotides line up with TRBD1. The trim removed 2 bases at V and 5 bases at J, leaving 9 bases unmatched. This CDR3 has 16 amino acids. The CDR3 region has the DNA TGTGCCAGCAGTTTAAGGCGGCCAGGGGGAGACAATGAGCAGTTCTTC. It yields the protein CASSLRRPGGDNEQFF.

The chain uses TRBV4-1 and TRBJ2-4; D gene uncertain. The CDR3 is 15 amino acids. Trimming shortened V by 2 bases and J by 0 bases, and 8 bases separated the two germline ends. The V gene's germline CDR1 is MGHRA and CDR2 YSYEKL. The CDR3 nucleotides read TGCGCCAGCAGCCAACTTGAACTAGCCAAAAACATTCAGTACTTC. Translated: CASSQLELAKNIQYF.

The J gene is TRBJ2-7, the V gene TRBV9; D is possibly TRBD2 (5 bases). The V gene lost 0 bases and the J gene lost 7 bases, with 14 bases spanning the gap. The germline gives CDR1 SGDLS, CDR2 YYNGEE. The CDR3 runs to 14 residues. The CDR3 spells CASSVDLGPGEQYF. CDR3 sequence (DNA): TGTGCCAGCAGCGTAGACCTCGGACCGGGGGAGCAGTACTTC.

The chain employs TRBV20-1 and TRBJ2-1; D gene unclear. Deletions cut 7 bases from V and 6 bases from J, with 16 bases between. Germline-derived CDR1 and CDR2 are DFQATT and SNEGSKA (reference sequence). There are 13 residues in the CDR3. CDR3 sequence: CSGNGGLTNEQFF. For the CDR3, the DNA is TGCAGTGGTAATGGCGGCTTGACCAATGAGCAGTTCTTC.

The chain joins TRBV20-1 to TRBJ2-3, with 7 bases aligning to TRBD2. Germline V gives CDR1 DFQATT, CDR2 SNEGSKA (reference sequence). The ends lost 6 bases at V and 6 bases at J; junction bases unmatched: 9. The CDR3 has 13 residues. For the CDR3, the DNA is TGCAGTGCCAGCCAGCGGGGAGGGGATACGCAGTATTTT. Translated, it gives CSASQRGGDTQYF.

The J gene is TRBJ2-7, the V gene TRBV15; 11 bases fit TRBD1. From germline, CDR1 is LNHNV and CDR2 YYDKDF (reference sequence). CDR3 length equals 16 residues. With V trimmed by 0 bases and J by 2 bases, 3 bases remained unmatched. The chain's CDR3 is CATSRDWGQGAYEQYF. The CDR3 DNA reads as TGTGCCACCAGCAGAGATTGGGGACAGGGGGCCTACGAGCAGTACTTC.

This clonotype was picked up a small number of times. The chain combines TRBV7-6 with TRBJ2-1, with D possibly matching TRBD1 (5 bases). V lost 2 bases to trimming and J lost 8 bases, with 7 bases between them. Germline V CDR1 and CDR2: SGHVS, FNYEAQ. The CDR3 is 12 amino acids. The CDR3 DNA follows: TGTGCCAGCAGCTTAAAAGGGGATGAGCAGTTCTTC. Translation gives CASSLKGDEQFF.

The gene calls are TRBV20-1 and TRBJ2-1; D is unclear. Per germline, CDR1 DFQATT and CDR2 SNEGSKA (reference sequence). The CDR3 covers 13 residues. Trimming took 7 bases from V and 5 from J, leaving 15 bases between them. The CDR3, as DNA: TGCAGTGATCGTAAAGCAGGTAACAATGAGCAGTTCTTC. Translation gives CSDRKAGNNEQFF.

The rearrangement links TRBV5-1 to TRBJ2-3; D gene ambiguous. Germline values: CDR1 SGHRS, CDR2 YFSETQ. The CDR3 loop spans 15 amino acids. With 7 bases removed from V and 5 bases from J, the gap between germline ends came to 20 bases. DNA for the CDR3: TGCGCCAGCCTTCCGACGGCCTACGGTGGAGATACGCAGTATTTT. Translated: CASLPTAYGGDTQYF. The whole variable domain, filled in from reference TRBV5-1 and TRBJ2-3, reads KAGVTQTPRYLIKTRGQQVTLSCSPISGHRSVSWYQQTPGQGLQFLFEYFSETQRNKGNFPGRFSGRQFSNSRSEMNVSTLELGDSALYLCASLPTAYGGDTQYFGPGTRLTVL.

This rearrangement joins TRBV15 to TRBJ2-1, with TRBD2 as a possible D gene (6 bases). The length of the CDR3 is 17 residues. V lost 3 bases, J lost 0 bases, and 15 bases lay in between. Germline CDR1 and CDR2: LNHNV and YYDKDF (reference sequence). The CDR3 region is CATSSTGQGGSYNEQFF. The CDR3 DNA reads TGTGCCACCAGCAGCACCGGGCAGGGAGGCTCCTACAATGAGCAGTTCTTC. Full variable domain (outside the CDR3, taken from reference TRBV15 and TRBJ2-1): DAMVIQNPRYQVTQFGKPVTLSCSQTLNHNVMYWYQQKSSQAPKLLFHYYDKDFNNEADTPDNFQSRRPNTSFCFLDIRSPGLGDTAMYLCATSSTGQGGSYNEQFFGPGTRLTVL.

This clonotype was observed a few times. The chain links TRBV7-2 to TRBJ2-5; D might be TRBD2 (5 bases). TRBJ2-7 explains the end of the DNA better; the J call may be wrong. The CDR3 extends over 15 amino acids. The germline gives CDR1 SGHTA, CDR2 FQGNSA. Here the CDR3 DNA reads TGTGCCAGCAGCTTAGCACCAATCGGGAACCACGAGCAGTACTTC. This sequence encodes CASSLAPIGNHEQYF.

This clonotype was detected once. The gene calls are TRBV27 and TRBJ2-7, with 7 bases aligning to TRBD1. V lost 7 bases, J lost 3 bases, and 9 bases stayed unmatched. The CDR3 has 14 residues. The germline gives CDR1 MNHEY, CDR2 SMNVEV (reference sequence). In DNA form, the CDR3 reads TGTGCCAGCAAGGCCGGACAGGACAACTACGAGCAGTACTTC. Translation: CASKAGQDNYEQYF.

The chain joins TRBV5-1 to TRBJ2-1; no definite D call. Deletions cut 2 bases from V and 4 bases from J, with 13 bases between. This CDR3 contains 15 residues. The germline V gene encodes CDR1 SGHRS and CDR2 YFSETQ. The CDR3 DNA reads TGCGCCAGCAGCTTATCGGCCGCTACATACAATGAGCAGTTCTTC. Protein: CASSLSAATYNEQFF. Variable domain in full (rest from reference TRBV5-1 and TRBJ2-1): KAGVTQTPRYLIKTRGQQVTLSCSPISGHRSVSWYQQTPGQGLQFLFEYFSETQRNKGNFPGRFSGRQFSNSRSEMNVSTLELGDSALYLCASSLSAATYNEQFFGPGTRLTVL.

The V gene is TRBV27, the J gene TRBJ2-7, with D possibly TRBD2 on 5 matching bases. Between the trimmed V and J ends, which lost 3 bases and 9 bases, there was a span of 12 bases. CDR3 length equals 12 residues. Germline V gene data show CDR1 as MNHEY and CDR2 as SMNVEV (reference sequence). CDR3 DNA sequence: TGTGCCAGCAGTTTCCCCGAAGGAGGGCAGTACTTC. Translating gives CASSFPEGGQYF.

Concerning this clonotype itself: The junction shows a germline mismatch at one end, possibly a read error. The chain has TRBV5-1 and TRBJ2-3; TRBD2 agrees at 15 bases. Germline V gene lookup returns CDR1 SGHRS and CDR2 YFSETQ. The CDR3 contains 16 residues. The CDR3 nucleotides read TGCGCCCGCAGCGGGGGACTAGCGGGAGGAGCAGATACGCAGTATTTT. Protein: CARSGGLAGGADTQYF.

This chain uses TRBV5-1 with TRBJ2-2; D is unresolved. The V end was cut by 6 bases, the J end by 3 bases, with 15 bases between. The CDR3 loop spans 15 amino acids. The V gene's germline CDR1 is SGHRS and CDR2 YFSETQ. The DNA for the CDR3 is TGCGCCAGCATGCCCGGCCATCAACACACCGGGGAGCTGTTTTTT. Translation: CASMPGHQHTGELFF.